The 18 T cell receptor beta chains reported below all come from one sample, sequenced in a study of CD8+CD57+ T cells in acquired aplastic anemia. Template material for TCR beta VDJ and CDR3 profiling consisted of genomic DNA. TCRdb redid the calling of the reads with MiXCR, one entry per CDR3 protein. The sample lists 250,000 to 350,000 distinct CDR3 sequences, 55% to 60% seen once, with 7.5% to 9% in the top ten. Specimen: sorted CD4+, CD8+, or CD8+CD57+ T cells (not recorded which) from PBMCs. Receptors originate from a human donor with severe aplastic anemia or a healthy control (not recorded which).

The sample holds many counts of this clonotype. The chain is built from TRBV29-1 and TRBJ2-2, with D possibly being TRBD2 (6 bases). CDR1 and CDR2 (germline): SQVTM, ANQGSEA. There are 12 residues in the CDR3. V was pared by 4 bases and J by 6 bases, with 9 bases between. CDR3 sequence (DNA): TGCAGCGTTGGGAGGGCAGCCGGGGAGCTGTTTTTT. This translates into CSVGRAAGELFF.

This clonotype has just a few counts. J is TRBJ2-5 and V is TRBV19, with TRBD2 matching over 12 bases. V shed 1 base and J 2 bases; nucleotides not matched to a gene: 2. Germline V CDR1 and CDR2: LNHDA, SQIVND (reference sequence). There are 16 residues in the CDR3. CDR3 nucleotide sequence: TGTGCCAGTAGTATAGTCCTAGCGGGGGGGCAAGAGACCCAGTACTTC. As protein: CASSIVLAGGQETQYF.

This chain connects TRBV25-1 to TRBJ1-2, with D tentatively TRBD1 (5 bases). V was clipped by 3 bases and J by 5 bases, with 10 bases between them. This CDR3 contains 13 residues. Germline CDR1 and CDR2: MGHDK and SYGVNS. The CDR3 sequence is CASSEGGPYGYTF. CDR3 sequence (DNA): TGTGCCAGCAGTGAGGGGGGACCATATGGCTACACCTTC.

The chain links TRBV5-4 to TRBJ2-7; tentative D call: TRBD1 (5 bases). The germline gives CDR1 SGHNT, CDR2 YYREEE (reference sequence). The CDR3 spans 19 residues. The chain's CDR3 is CALDLQGGDPAHRDTGQYF. In DNA, the CDR3 is TGTGCGCTGGATCTCCAAGGTGGAGATCCAGCGCACAGAGATACAGGGCAGTACTTC.

The V and J genes are TRBV15 and TRBJ2-3; 8 bases are shared with TRBD2. This CDR3 contains 17 residues. J was trimmed by 2 bases and V by 3 bases; bases with no gene match: 10. The germline gives CDR1 LNHNV, CDR2 YYDKDF (reference sequence). The CDR3 protein is CATSSPLVAGPTDTQYF. The CDR3, as DNA: TGTGCCACCAGCAGCCCCCTTGTAGCGGGACCCACAGATACGCAGTATTTT.

The CDR3 spells CASSFLDQRGETQYF. CDR3 nucleotides: TGTGCCAGCAGCTTCTTGGACCAGCGGGGAGAGACCCAGTACTTC. The V call is TRBV7-2, the J call TRBJ2-5, with 7 bases lining up with TRBD2. Trimming removed 3 bases from V and 4 bases from J; junction bases left unmatched: 8. The CDR3 spans 15 residues. Germline V gene lookup returns CDR1 SGHTA and CDR2 FQGNSA.

The J gene is TRBJ2-1, the V gene TRBV7-2; 9 bases are a match to TRBD1. The CDR3 runs to 16 residues. After removal of 5 bases from V and 7 bases from J, the junction contained 12 bases not matched to a gene. Per germline, CDR1 SGHTA and CDR2 FQGNSA. The CDR3 DNA reads as TGTGCCAGCAGCCTAATATCCGGGACAGGGACAAATGAGCAGTTCTTC. Its protein is CASSLISGTGTNEQFF. Full variable domain (rest looked up from reference TRBV7-2 and TRBJ2-1): GAGVSQSPSNKVTEKGKDVELRCDPISGHTALYWYRQSLGQGLEFLIYFQGNSAPDKSGLPSDRFSAERTGGSVSTLTIQRTQQEDSAVYLCASSLISGTGTNEQFFGPGTRLTVL.

This clonotype was seen a few times. This chain connects TRBV7-8 to TRBJ2-7; 8 nucleotides match TRBD2. This CDR3 has 14 amino acids. V lost 3 bases and J lost 2; bases outside the gene matches: 3. Per the germline V gene, CDR1 is SGHVS and CDR2 is FQNEAQ. This CDR3 is CASSFREGAYEQYF. The CDR3 nucleotides are TGTGCCAGCAGCTTTCGGGAGGGGGCCTACGAGCAGTACTTC.

The rearrangement uses TRBV5-4 and TRBJ2-7; 9 positions agree with TRBD1. This CDR3 contains 14 residues. Per the germline V gene, CDR1 is SGHNT and CDR2 is YYREEE (reference sequence). The ends lost 3 bases at V and 5 bases at J; junction bases unmatched: 6. CDR3 residues: CASSWGTGRHEQYF. The CDR3 region has the DNA TGTGCCAGCAGCTGGGGGACAGGGCGTCACGAGCAGTACTTC.

The J gene is TRBJ2-7, the V gene TRBV7-8, with unresolved D. The germline gives CDR1 SGHVS, CDR2 FQNEAQ. V was shortened by 4 bases and J by 3 bases, with 10 bases between the two germline ends. The CDR3 totals 13 residues. CDR3 sequence reads: CASSSSQFYEQYF. CDR3 nucleotide sequence: TGTGCCAGCAGCTCATCACAGTTCTACGAGCAGTACTTC.

Only a few counts were recorded for this clonotype. This may arise from a read error, as a much more abundant clone is one base away. The genes are TRBV12-3 or TRBV12-4 and TRBJ1-5; 8 bases fit TRBD1. The CDR3 is 13 amino acids. The CDR3 coding sequence is TGTGCCTGCAGTGGACAGGGAAGTCAGCCCCAGCATTTT. Translating gives CACSGQGSQPQHF.

This clonotype appeared a few times. The J gene is TRBJ1-5, the V gene TRBV12-5; D is unresolved. V was shortened by 0 bases and J by 4 bases, with 16 bases between the two germline ends. The CDR3 sequence is 17 residues long. The germline gives CDR1 LGHNT, CDR2 FRNRAP. The CDR3 nucleotides read TGTGCTAGTGGTTTGGTAAACACCCGCCACCTAAATCAGCCCCAGCATTTT. The encoded protein is CASGLVNTRHLNQPQHF.

The table lists this clonotype with many counts. This rearrangement joins TRBV7-9 to TRBJ1-1; 9 nucleotides line up with TRBD1. From germline, CDR1 is SEHNR and CDR2 FQNEAQ (reference sequence). CDR3 length equals 15 residues. V was clipped by 5 bases and J by 1 base; unmatched bases: 5. The CDR3 nucleotides are TGTGCCAGCAGCCCATCGGGACAGGGGAACACTGAAGCTTTCTTT. The encoded protein is CASSPSGQGNTEAFF. Based on the CDR3 plus reference TRBV7-9 and TRBJ1-1, the full variable domain is DTGVSQNPRHKITKRGQNVTFRCDPISEHNRLYWYRQTLGQGPEFLTYFQNEAQLEKSRLLSDRFSAERPKGSFSTLEIQRTEQGDSAMYLCASSPSGQGNTEAFFGQGTRLTVV.

The chain has TRBV19 and TRBJ2-1; possible D gene TRBD1, 5 bases. Germline V gene sequence: CDR1 LNHDA, CDR2 SQIVND (reference sequence). The CDR3 covers 14 residues. V was trimmed by 7 bases and J by 6 bases, leaving 16 bases between them. CDR3 sequence reads: CASNLRQSPNEQFF. The CDR3 region has the DNA TGTGCCAGTAACCTACGACAGTCCCCCAATGAGCAGTTCTTC.

This clonotype was observed a single time. The chain has TRBV24-1 and TRBJ1-2, with D unresolved. The CDR3 is 13 amino acids. Between the trimmed V and J ends, which lost 5 bases and 5 bases, there was a span of 11 bases. Germline lookup yields CDR1 KGHDR and CDR2 SFDVKD. Here the CDR3 reads CATSARLDYGYTF. The CDR3 bases are TGTGCCACCAGTGCAAGACTGGATTATGGCTACACCTTC.

The count of this clonotype is one. The genes are TRBV25-1 and TRBJ1-2; D remains unclear. In germline, CDR1 is MGHDK, CDR2 SYGVNS. V lost 10 bases to trimming and J lost 8 bases, with 23 bases between them. This CDR3 has 14 amino acids. The CDR3 nucleotides read TGTGCCATCCCAATAGTCCGGGTGTCTGGCGGCTACACCTTC. The encoded protein is CAIPIVRVSGGYTF.

The count of this clonotype is one. The rearrangement links TRBV15 to TRBJ2-7; 7 bases align to TRBD2. J gave up 0 bases and V 6 bases, and 11 bases lay outside the gene matches. There are 16 residues in the CDR3. The V gene's germline CDR1 is LNHNV and CDR2 YYDKDF (reference sequence). Written as DNA, the CDR3 is TGTGCCACCAGTCCCCCAGCGGGGCAGAGCTCCTACGAGCAGTACTTC. It encodes CATSPPAGQSSYEQYF.

This clonotype was detected a few times. The J gene is TRBJ2-3, the V gene TRBV30; tentative D call: TRBD2 (6 bases). CDR3 length: 14 residues. Germline CDR1 is GTSNPN and CDR2 is SVGIG (reference sequence). The germline V and J ends were trimmed by 6 bases and 4 bases, with 17 bases remaining between them. CDR3 nucleotides: TGTGCCTGTTCGCGGACTACGACTTCAGATACGCAGTATTTT. Its translation is CACSRTTTSDTQYF.